The source of this TCR beta chain is a study of blood T cell repertoires in COVID-19. The overall study: The cDNA or gDNA used as material had been derived from T cells, B-cell-depleted T cells, or PBMCs.

Assay used: immunoSEQ multiplex PCR; TCRdb lists only in-frame clones, some missing. The sample lists hundreds of thousands of clones; around 87% were seen once. The V gene's germline CDR1 is SGDLS and CDR2 YYNGEE. This CDR3 comprises 16 residues. The junction had 1 base not matched to a gene; V was cut back by 0 bases and J by 2 bases. The sequenced sample was PBMCs or T cells enriched from blood (not recorded which). This sequence joins TRBV9 and TRBJ2-3; TRBD2 matches 12 bases. The source is a woman younger than 30 with acute COVID-19. CDR3: CASSVGLAGDTDTQYF. The CDR3 region has the DNA TGTGCCAGCAGCGTAGGACTAGCGGGAGACACAGATACGCAGTATTTT.